This TCR beta chain originates from a study of OX40 agonist ivuxolimab in advanced cancers. TCRdb's copy holds only in-frame clones and misses some; the assay was immunoSEQ multiplex PCR. Of over 30,000 clones detected, about 87% appear once; the ten largest clones hold about 4.3%. Only one count was recorded for this clone. Antigen specificity is unknown. Study-level findings and limits: CD8+ T cells (on average) carried more expanded clones than CD4+ T cells.

Sequenced here: CD4+ or CD8+ T cells sorted from blood, sampled in a trial of the OX40 agonist ivuxolimab. This TCR derives from an adult with an advanced solid tumor such as melanoma, head and neck, liver or kidney cancer.

CDR3: CASSLSGDGYTF. CDR3 nucleotide sequence: TGTGCCAGCAGTTTATCAGGGGACGGCTACACCTTC. The chain combines TRBV6-5 with TRBJ1-2; D may be TRBD1 (6 bases). The length of the CDR3 is 12 residues. Germline loops: CDR1 MNHEY, CDR2 SVGAGI. V was trimmed by 4 bases and J by 8 bases, leaving 11 bases between them.